Following are 25 T cell receptor beta chains from one sample sequenced in a study of regulatory T cells in long-lasting Graves disease. Arm-PCR with iRepertoire HTBI primers amplified the CDR3 regions for these TCR beta libraries. TCRdb passed the multiplex PCR reads through MiXCR, listing each CDR3 protein once. The sample carries under 500,000 distinct CDR3 sequences, more than 20% recorded once. Time point: persistent/refractory GD, antithyroid drugs over 5 years with positive TRAb. Construction of the TCR library relied on RNA isolated from PBMCs. Sequencing was performed on peripheral blood mononuclear cells (PBMCs), taken when the disease was refractory, from a patient treated with antithyroid drugs. The receptor set was obtained from a female donor with Graves disease.

V gene TRBV27 combines with J gene TRBJ1-5; 7 positions agree with TRBD1. CDR1 and CDR2 (germline): MNHEY, SMNVEV (reference sequence). The CDR3 contains 14 residues. The V and J ends lost 5 bases and 9 bases, in that order; junction bases with no gene match: 10. The CDR3 protein is CASSRYRGLPPQHF. The CDR3 nucleotides read TGTGCCAGCAGTAGATACAGGGGATTGCCGCCCCAGCATTTT.

The chain's CDR3 is CASSLQAGAPYEQYF. The CDR3 DNA reads TGTGCCAGCAGTTTACAAGCGGGAGCTCCCTACGAGCAGTACTTC. This chain links TRBV12-3 or TRBV12-4 with TRBJ2-7, with 8 nucleotides matching TRBD2. The length of the CDR3 is 15 residues. The V and J ends lost 2 bases and 2 bases, in that order; junction bases with no gene match: 5.

This clonotype was picked up many times. CDR3 residues: CSAIPTSGRGKTQYF. The CDR3 DNA sequence: TGCAGTGCTATCCCGACTAGCGGGAGGGGAAAGACCCAGTACTTC. V and J are TRBV20-1 and TRBJ2-5, with 14 nucleotides matching TRBD2. V lost 4 bases, J lost 6 bases, and 7 bases stayed unmatched. Germline assignment: CDR1 DFQATT and CDR2 SNEGSKA (reference sequence). CDR3 size: 15 residues.

This clonotype was recorded at least ten times. The genes are TRBV10-3 and TRBJ2-2; a weak D match, TRBD1 (6 bases). The V and J ends lost 8 bases and 4 bases respectively, with 11 bases between them. This CDR3 spans 13 amino acids. CDR1 is ENHRY, CDR2 SYGVKD, per germline. The CDR3 loop is CAIHDRTTGELFF. The DNA for the CDR3 is TGTGCCATCCATGACAGGACCACCGGGGAGCTGTTTTTT.

The chain uses TRBV4-2 and TRBJ2-5; 12 bases are shared with TRBD2. The CDR3 sequence is 17 residues long. The J segment lost 5 bases and the V segment lost 2 bases, leaving 9 bases of the junction unmatched. Germline-derived CDR1 and CDR2 are LGHNA and YNFKEQ. CDR3 nucleotide sequence: TGTGCCAGCAGCCAACCGAAGCTAGCGGGAGGGCCGGAGACCCAGTACTTC. Its translation is CASSQPKLAGGPETQYF.

The chain joins TRBV4-1 to TRBJ1-4, with 7 nucleotides matching TRBD1. The length of the CDR3 is 15 residues. V lost 4 bases to trimming and J lost 0 bases; unmatched junction nucleotides: 2. Per the germline V gene, CDR1 is MGHRA and CDR2 is YSYEKL. CDR3: CASSRTGATNEKLFF. DNA of the CDR3: TGCGCCAGCAGCCGGACAGGAGCAACTAATGAAAAACTGTTTTTT.

In regard to this clonotype: A much larger clone differs by one base, so this may be a read error. J is TRBJ2-5 and V is TRBV13; perhaps TRBD1 as D (6 bases). The germline CDR1 and CDR2 sequences are PRHDT and FYEKMQ (reference sequence). This CDR3 comprises 17 residues. CDR3 nucleotide sequence: TGTGCCAGCAGCTTACAGGCTGGACAGATCACACAAGAGACCCGGTACTTC. Protein sequence: CASSLQAGQITQETRYF.

This clonotype was detected only a few times. This chain links TRBV10-1 with TRBJ2-3, with 7 bases identical to TRBD2. V was pared by 5 bases and J by 0 bases, with 5 bases of the junction left unmatched. Per the germline V gene, CDR1 is WNHNN and CDR2 is SYGVQD (reference sequence). This CDR3 has 15 amino acids. CDR3: CASSQREASTDTQYF. The CDR3 nucleotides read TGCGCCAGCAGTCAACGGGAGGCTAGCACAGATACGCAGTATTTT.

This chain connects TRBV19 to TRBJ2-1; TRBD2 matches at 15 bases. The CDR3 totals 15 residues. The V and J ends lost 9 bases and 7 bases, in that order; junction bases with no gene match: 7. Germline CDR1 and CDR2: LNHDA and SQIVND (reference sequence). For the CDR3, the DNA is TGTGCCAGCCACACGGGACTAGCGGGAGGAAATGAGCAGTTCTTC. It encodes CASHTGLAGGNEQFF.

The table lists this clonotype with many counts. V gene TRBV5-1 combines with J gene TRBJ1-1, with TRBD1 identical over 9 bases. The germline V gene has CDR1 SGHRS and CDR2 YFSETQ. The CDR3 sequence is 15 residues long. J lost 4 bases, V lost 3 bases, and 7 bases had no gene match. The chain's CDR3 is CASSSTGGPSTEAFF. CDR3 DNA: TGCGCCAGCAGCTCAACAGGGGGCCCGAGCACTGAAGCTTTCTTT.

This clonotype occurred many times. This rearrangement joins TRBV12-3 or TRBV12-4 to TRBJ2-5; TRBD1 matches at 8 bases. Losses at the gene ends were 5 bases for V and 6 bases for J; bases not matched to a gene: 2. This CDR3 spans 12 amino acids. The CDR3 bases are TGTGCCAGCAGTCGGACAGGGAAGACCCAGTACTTC. Protein product: CASSRTGKTQYF.

This clonotype was seen a handful of times. The chain is built from TRBV5-1 and TRBJ1-1; TRBD1 matches 7 bases. This CDR3 is built from 16 residues. CDR1 is SGHRS and CDR2 is YFSETQ in the germline V gene. V lost 0 bases to trimming and J lost 1 base; unmatched junction nucleotides: 6. The CDR3 nucleotides read TGCGCCAGCAGCTTGGGACAGGGTGTTGCGAACACTGAAGCTTTCTTT. Its protein is CASSLGQGVANTEAFF.

In its sample, this clonotype was seen a few times. This chain connects TRBV6-1 to TRBJ2-1; D ambiguous. CDR1 MNHNS and CDR2 SASEGT come from the germline V gene. Between the trimmed V and J ends, which lost 5 bases and 5 bases, there was a span of 7 bases. The length of the CDR3 is 12 residues. DNA for the CDR3: TGTGCCAGCAGTCCCTCGGACAATGAGCAGTTCTTC. This encodes CASSPSDNEQFF.

The gene calls are TRBV28 and TRBJ2-7; unclear D gene. This CDR3 has 12 residues. The V gene's germline CDR1 is MDHEN and CDR2 SYDVKM. This CDR3 is CATFGENGEQYF. The CDR3 DNA is TGTGCTACCTTTGGGGAAAACGGCGAGCAGTACTTC.

Of note for this clonotype: This could be a read error, since a much larger clone is one nucleotide away. This sequence joins TRBV12-3 or TRBV12-4 and TRBJ2-7; weak D call: TRBD1 (6 bases). The CDR3 covers 14 residues. The germline V and J ends were trimmed by 2 bases and 5 bases, with 13 bases remaining between them. CDR3 sequence reads: CASSLKQGFHEQYF. CDR3 nucleotide sequence: TGTGCCAGCAGTTTAAAACAGGGTTTCCACGAGCAGTACTTC.

The chain links TRBV20-1 to TRBJ2-2, with a possible D match to TRBD2 (7 bases). CDR3 length equals 14 residues. Per germline, CDR1 DFQATT and CDR2 SNEGSKA (reference sequence). V gave up 6 bases and J gave up 5 bases, with 16 bases separating them. DNA of the CDR3: TGCAGTGCGAGGGGGGGAGTAGGTACCGGGGAGCTGTTTTTT. This gives the protein CSARGGVGTGELFF.

This clonotype came up a few times. The DNA for the CDR3 is TGTGCCAGCAGGGTCGGACAGGGGATCACCGGGGAGCTGTTTTTT. This translates into CASRVGQGITGELFF. The gene calls are TRBV12-3 or TRBV12-4 and TRBJ2-2; 9 nucleotides line up with TRBD1. The V and J ends lost 6 bases and 4 bases, in that order; junction bases with no gene match: 6. The CDR3 runs to 15 residues.

This clonotype has more than one count but fewer than ten. The CDR3 region is CASSHAGPTGELFF. In nucleotides, the CDR3 is TGCGCCAGCAGCCACGCGGGGCCCACCGGGGAGCTGTTTTTT. This rearrangement joins TRBV4-1 to TRBJ2-2; TRBD2 is a possible D gene (6 bases). The CDR3 is made up of 14 amino acids. The V and J ends lost 3 bases and 4 bases respectively, with 9 bases between them. CDR1 and CDR2 (germline): MGHRA, YSYEKL.

This clonotype was observed a handful of times. The gene calls are TRBV20-1 and TRBJ2-6; unclear D gene. Germline values: CDR1 DFQATT, CDR2 SNEGSKA (reference sequence). V dropped 5 bases and J dropped 2 bases, with 7 bases sitting between them. CDR3 length: 13 residues. Written as DNA, the CDR3 is TGCAGTGCTGGGATTCCTGGGGCCAACGTCCTGACTTTC. Its protein product is CSAGIPGANVLTF.

The V gene is TRBV5-1, the J gene TRBJ2-7; D call uncertain. Looked up from germline, CDR1 is SGHRS and CDR2 is YFSETQ. V was pared by 0 bases and J by 0 bases, with 10 bases between. The CDR3 is 15 residues long. The CDR3 DNA follows: TGCGCCAGCAGCTTGGAGGCAGGCTACTCCTACGAGCAGTACTTC. Its protein product is CASSLEAGYSYEQYF.

This clonotype was observed at least ten times. The CDR3 reads CATSTTSGGSYEQYF. Written as DNA, the CDR3 is TGTGCCACCAGCACTACTAGCGGGGGCTCCTACGAGCAGTACTTC. The chain employs TRBV15 and TRBJ2-7; 11 bases line up with TRBD2. V shed 4 bases and J 0 bases; nucleotides not matched to a gene: 2. Germline V gives CDR1 LNHNV, CDR2 YYDKDF (reference sequence). The CDR3 is 15 amino acids.

This clonotype was observed many times. The J gene is TRBJ2-7, the V gene TRBV3-1; D unresolved. The CDR3 sequence is 11 residues long. Trimming removed 4 bases at V and 5 bases at J, with 6 bases between. The germline V gene has CDR1 LGHDT and CDR2 YNNKEL (reference sequence). CDR3 amino acids: CASSRVDEQYF. The CDR3 coding sequence is TGTGCCAGCAGCCGTGTGGACGAGCAGTACTTC.

The genes are TRBV19 and TRBJ1-1, with D possibly TRBD1 on 6 matching bases. CDR1 is LNHDA, CDR2 SQIVND, per germline (reference sequence). V lost 7 bases and J 4 bases, leaving 13 bases between the germline ends. CDR3 length: 13 amino acids. The CDR3 region has the DNA TGTGCCAGTACCCTTGGGGGGGCCACTGAAGCTTTCTTT. This codes for CASTLGGATEAFF.

This clonotype was found a few times. The chain recombines TRBV5-1 with TRBJ2-7; D tentatively reads TRBD1 or TRBD2 (5 bases each). V lost 2 bases and J lost 2, with 14 bases in between. Germline V gene data show CDR1 as SGHRS and CDR2 as YFSETQ. The CDR3 length is 15 residues. CDR3 DNA: TGCGCCAGCAGCTTCCGGGACGCCAACACCTACGAGCAGTACTTC. It codes for CASSFRDANTYEQYF.

This clonotype was observed at least ten times. The rearrangement joins TRBV6-1 to TRBJ1-1; TRBD1 aligns across 8 bases. Germline V CDR1 and CDR2: MNHNS, SASEGT. J was trimmed by 5 bases and V by 7 bases; bases with no gene match: 6. The CDR3 contains 13 residues. CDR3 nucleotide sequence: TGTGCCAGCACAGACAGGGGTAGGACTGAAGCTTTCTTT. This translates into CASTDRGRTEAFF.